The clone carrying this T cell receptor beta chain was counted at least ten times. The antigen remains unidentified. The source of the sample is a study of a mutant IDH1 vaccine in newly diagnosed glioma. Turning to the study itself: The treated population exhibited a male proportion of about 60%, a female proportion of 37.5%, and a mean age of approximately 42 years. Before enrollment, the patients had been treated with radiotherapy alone, temozolomide alone, or both together. Most of them had received both. Findings and caveats of the study: Among all patients, vaccine-induced immune responses occurred in about 93%.

Repertoires were generated with immunoSEQ multiplex PCR, while TCRdb's copy carries only in-frame clones and drops some. The sample contains about 96,000 clones, around 80% of which appear only once. The CDR3 loop spans 15 amino acids. The germline gives CDR1 LNHDA, CDR2 SQIVND (reference sequence). With 7 bases removed from V and 4 bases from J, the gap between germline ends came to 19 bases. Time point noted: baseline, week 1 (first vaccination visit). Sample treatment: pre-vaccination baseline after standard-of-care therapy. The starting material was PBMCs, obtained from a glioma patient treated with radiotherapy, temozolomide or both. The chain links TRBV19 to TRBJ1-2, with a possible D match to TRBD1 (6 bases). The sequence derives from a middle-aged man with glioma. CDR3: CASILTPQGSYGYTF. Here the CDR3 DNA reads TGTGCCAGTATTCTAACGCCTCAGGGGAGCTATGGCTACACCTTC.